The TCR beta chain described here comes from a study of OX40 agonist ivuxolimab in advanced cancers. Across the study: Three dose-escalation patients had partial responses: one with hepatocellular carcinoma and two with cutaneous melanoma.

This clone has just a few counts. Repertoires were generated with immunoSEQ multiplex PCR, while TCRdb's copy carries only in-frame clones and drops some. The sample lists about 45,000 clones, roughly 80% occurring once. Germline lookup yields CDR1 KGHSH and CDR2 LQKENI. The CDR3 consists of 11 residues. V was clipped by 2 bases and J by 5 bases, with 3 bases between them. This clonotype originated in an adult with an advanced solid tumor such as melanoma, head and neck, liver or kidney cancer. The specimen comprised CD4+ or CD8+ T cells sorted from blood, sampled in a trial of the OX40 agonist ivuxolimab. The J gene is TRBJ2-5, the V gene TRBV18; unclear D gene. CDR3 sequence reads: CASSPAETQYF. CDR3 nucleotides: TGTGCCAGCTCACCAGCGGAGACCCAGTACTTC.